The 23 T cell receptor beta chains presented below share a single source sample, sequenced in a study of T cells in women clearing cervical HPV infection. Repertoires were generated with immunoSEQ multiplex PCR, while TCRdb's copy carries only in-frame clones and drops some. The table gives 30,000 or so clones; the top ten clones make up roughly 3.4% of it. Sample: blood buffy coat. All receptors derive from a woman between 18 and 70 years old with a cervical HPV16 infection that either progressed to CIN3+ or cleared (not recorded which).

Comment on this clone: The sequence runs out 3 residues before the end of the CDR3; the remainder is reconstructed from the germline J gene. V is TRBV19 and J is TRBJ2-5; D is perhaps TRBD2 (6 bases). Per germline, CDR1 LNHDA and CDR2 SQIVND (reference sequence). The CDR3 totals 14 residues. Trimming stripped 8 bases from V and 2 bases from J, with 15 bases between. Partial CDR3 DNA: TGTGCCAGTTCGTCAAGCGGGCCTCAAGAGACC. Translating gives CASSSSGPQET. The entire CDR3 reads CASSSSGPQETQYF.

Of note for this clone: The read comes to an end 3 residues before the CDR3 does, leaving the germline J gene to fill in the end. V usage is TRBV19 and J usage is TRBJ2-5, with TRBD1 identical over 9 bases. Germline values: CDR1 LNHDA, CDR2 SQIVND (reference sequence). The CDR3 consists of 15 residues. J was trimmed by 3 bases and V by 5 bases; bases with no gene match: 7. The chain's CDR3 is CASSYRDREKETQYF. Incomplete CDR3 DNA: TGTGCCAGTAGTTACCGGGACAGGGAAAAAGAGACC.

Partial CDR3 DNA: TGCAGTGCTAGAGTCGGGACAGGTCCGGGGGGAGCGGGAGGGCCGGCCTACAATGAG. Translation gives CSARVGTGPGGAGGPAYNE. In full, the CDR3 is CSARVGTGPGGAGGPAYNEQFF. V and J are TRBV20-1 and TRBJ2-1; 10 positions match TRBD2. With the read ending 3 residues before the CDR3 end, the germline J gene is used to fill in that end. The CDR3 spans 22 residues. V was pared by 1 base and J by 2 bases, with 23 bases of the junction left unmatched. Germline-derived CDR1 and CDR2 are DFQATT and SNEGSKA (reference sequence).

In the case of this clone: The DNA ends 3 residues before the CDR3 does, and the rest of the CDR3 is filled in from the germline J gene. The V and J genes are TRBV28 and TRBJ2-1; TRBD1 matches 8 bases. Trimming removed 3 bases from V and 9 bases from J; junction bases left unmatched: 7. The CDR3 length is 14 residues. Germline V gene sequence: CDR1 MDHEN, CDR2 SYDVKM. CDR3 sequence: CASSFPGQAGEQFF. The CDR3 DNA, read in part, is TGTGCCAGCAGTTTCCCGGGACAGGCAGGTGAG.

Details on this clone: The read ends 3 residues shy of where the CDR3 ends; the end is completed using the germline J gene. The chain employs TRBV6-4 and TRBJ2-7, with 9 bases identical to TRBD1. From germline, CDR1 is MRHNA and CDR2 SNTAGT. V lost 2 bases and J lost 6; bases outside the gene matches: 8. The CDR3 consists of 15 residues. The part of the CDR3 DNA that was read is TGTGCCAGCAGTGACCCCTGGGACAGGGCGGCCGAG. Its protein product is CASSDPWDRAAE. The entire CDR3 protein is CASSDPWDRAAEQYF.

As for this clone: From the germline J gene comes the end of the CDR3, since the read stops 3 residues before it. V and J are TRBV12-3 or TRBV12-4 and TRBJ2-7; TRBD1 matches at 10 bases. Trimming took 6 bases from V and 0 from J; bases not matched to a gene: 2. The CDR3 has 14 residues. The CDR3 DNA, read in part, is TGTGCCAGCAGCCGGACAGGGGGCTCCTACGAG. Protein product: CASSRTGGSYE. The complete CDR3 protein is CASSRTGGSYEQYF.

With regard to this clone: The read gets to within 3 residues of the CDR3 end, and the germline J gene fills in the rest. The chain carries TRBV13 and TRBJ2-5; TRBD2 matches at 9 bases. The CDR3 spans 16 residues. Germline-derived CDR1 and CDR2 are PRHDT and FYEKMQ (reference sequence). V lost 2 bases to trimming and J lost 1 base; unmatched junction nucleotides: 5. The CDR3 spells CASSLRGSGSQETQYF. Incomplete CDR3 DNA: TGTGCCAGCAGCTTAAGGGGTAGCGGGAGCCAAGAGACC.

As regards this clone: The read terminates 3 residues before the CDR3 end, so the remaining end is supplied by the germline J gene. V usage is TRBV20-1 and J usage is TRBJ2-5, with 13 bases matching TRBD2. V was clipped by 6 bases and J by 0 bases; unmatched bases: 4. This CDR3 is built from 15 residues. Germline lookup yields CDR1 DFQATT and CDR2 SNEGSKA (reference sequence). The covered CDR3 bases are TGCAGTGCAGGGACTAGCGGGGTTTACCAAGAGACC. It translates to CSAGTSGVYQET. The entire CDR3 reads CSAGTSGVYQETQYF.

As for this clone: The observed sequence ends 3 residues before the CDR3 terminus, with the missing tail filled in from the germline J gene. The rearrangement joins TRBV27 to TRBJ1-6; possible D gene TRBD1, 6 bases. V shed 6 bases and J shed 10 bases, with 16 bases lying between them. Germline CDR1 MNHEY, CDR2 SMNVEV (reference sequence). This CDR3 is 14 amino acids long. The DNA read from the CDR3 is TGTGCCAGCAGCGTGACAGGCCTTGGATCACCC. Amino acids: CASSVTGLGSP. The CDR3 in its entirety is CASSVTGLGSPLHF.

Points on this clone: The read comes to an end 3 residues before the CDR3 does, leaving the germline J gene to fill in the end. The chain has TRBV5-4 and TRBJ1-2; TRBD1 matches 8 bases. The CDR3 is made up of 14 amino acids. Per the germline V gene, CDR1 is SGHNT and CDR2 is YYREEE (reference sequence). The DNA read from the CDR3 is TGTGCCAGCAGCTTTACAGGGGGACAAGAGAGC. Protein sequence: CASSFTGGQES. The full CDR3 reads CASSFTGGQESYTF. The full variable domain, with the rest looked up from reference TRBV5-4 and TRBJ1-2, is ETGVTQSPTHLIKTRGQQVTLRCSSQSGHNTVSWYQQALGQGPQFIFQYYREEENGRGNFPPRFSGLQFPNYSSELNVNALELDDSALYLCASSFTGGQESYTFGSGTRLTVV.

In regard to this clone: The read is 3 residues too short to cover the CDR3 end, so that end is filled in from the germline J gene. V usage is TRBV20-1 and J usage is TRBJ1-1; D unclear. V gave up 4 bases and J gave up 5 bases, with 11 bases separating them. Germline assignment: CDR1 DFQATT and CDR2 SNEGSKA (reference sequence). The length of the CDR3 is 12 residues. The covered CDR3 bases are TGCAGTGCTACAGGCTCCGAAACTGAA. Residues: CSATGSETE. In full, the CDR3 is CSATGSETEAFF.

Notes on this clone: Read coverage stops 3 residues before the CDR3 terminus; the germline J gene supplies the remainder. The chain uses TRBV5-5 and TRBJ1-2; TRBD1 matches 9 bases. Germline lookup yields CDR1 SGHKS and CDR2 YYEKEE (reference sequence). The CDR3 has 15 amino acids. V trimming: 2 bases; J trimming: 4 bases; junction bases outside the gene matches: 6. CDR3 DNA (partial): TGTGCCAGCAGCTTCCCAGGGACAGGGCTCTATGGC. Protein: CASSFPGTGLYG. The full-length CDR3 reads as CASSFPGTGLYGYTF.

In the case of this clone: Sequence at one end of the junction differs from germline and may be a read error. The sample carries other DNA sequences with the same CDR3. The CDR3: CASSEPYRGNTIYF. CDR3 bases read: TGTGCCAGCAGTGAACCTTACAGGGGAAACACG. The chain combines TRBV6-1 with TRBJ1-3; 7 nucleotides agree with TRBD1. The DNA ends 3 residues before the CDR3 does, and the rest of the CDR3 is filled in from the germline J gene. This CDR3 is built from 14 residues. Germline values: CDR1 MNHNS, CDR2 SASEGT.

Details on this clone: Read sequence stops 3 residues before the CDR3 end, and the germline J gene provides the missing end. V and J are TRBV10-1 and TRBJ2-1, with D perhaps TRBD2 (6 bases). Trimming stripped 3 bases from V and 3 bases from J, with 12 bases between. Looked up from germline, CDR1 is WNHNN and CDR2 is SYGVQD (reference sequence). The CDR3 length is 15 residues. CDR3 bases read: TGCGCCAGCAGTGACGGGGGAGCGGGCTACAATGAG. Residues: CASSDGGAGYNE. The whole CDR3 sequence is CASSDGGAGYNEQFF.

Note on this clone: The read comes to an end 3 residues before the CDR3 does, leaving the germline J gene to fill in the end. This rearrangement joins TRBV6-1 to TRBJ2-2; 7 nucleotides match TRBD1. Germline V lookup: CDR1 MNHNS, CDR2 SASEGT. With V trimmed by 0 bases and J by 1 base, 2 bases remained unmatched. The CDR3 totals 16 residues. The CDR3 protein is CASSEADRWNTGELFF. CDR3 DNA, as far as it was read: TGTGCCAGCAGTGAAGCGGACAGGTGGAACACCGGGGAG.

As to this clone: The read gets to within 3 residues of the CDR3 end, and the germline J gene fills in the rest. The V call is TRBV7-2, the J call TRBJ2-5; a possible D gene is TRBD2 (5 bases). The ends were cut back, 1 base at V and 3 bases at J, with 12 bases in the middle. The CDR3 runs to 15 residues. Per germline, CDR1 SGHTA and CDR2 FQGNSA. The CDR3 reads CASSLVAAAEETQYF. The CDR3 bases that were read are TGTGCCAGCAGCTTAGTGGCAGCGGCGGAAGAGACC.

CDR3 sequence: CASSNGLYQETQYF. Incomplete CDR3 DNA: TGTGCCAGTTCCAATGGGCTGTACCAAGAGACG. This sequence joins TRBV19 and TRBJ2-3; D unresolved. Read coverage stops 3 residues before the CDR3 terminus; the germline J gene supplies the remainder. Germline V lookup: CDR1 LNHDA, CDR2 SQIVND (reference sequence). This CDR3 comprises 14 residues.

Points on this clone: The read ends 3 residues before the CDR3 terminus; that terminus is restored from the germline J gene. The chain combines TRBV2 with TRBJ1-5; 9 nucleotides line up with TRBD1. J lost 6 bases, V lost 6 bases, and 9 bases had no gene match. This CDR3 has 15 residues. Per the germline V gene, CDR1 is SNHLY and CDR2 is FYNNEI. CDR3 DNA, as far as it was read: TGTGCCAGCAGCAAGGACAGGGGTGGGGGTCAGCCC. It translates to CASSKDRGGGQP. The whole CDR3 protein reads CASSKDRGGGQPQHF.

About this clone itself: Read coverage stops 3 residues before the CDR3 terminus; the germline J gene supplies the remainder. The chain recombines TRBV4-2 with TRBJ2-3, with 9 bases lining up with TRBD2. The CDR3 is 17 amino acids. J was trimmed by 8 bases and V by 0 bases; bases with no gene match: 12. Germline V gives CDR1 LGHNA, CDR2 YNFKEQ. CDR3 amino acids: CASSQDGASGKLGTQYF. The part of the CDR3 DNA that was read is TGTGCCAGCAGCCAAGATGGGGCTAGCGGGAAGTTAGGTACG.

As concerns this clone: Read coverage stops 3 residues before the CDR3 terminus; the germline J gene supplies the remainder. The chain is built from TRBV25-1 and TRBJ2-3; 7 positions match TRBD1. The J segment lost 0 bases and the V segment lost 6 bases, leaving 6 bases of the junction unmatched. Germline values: CDR1 MGHDK, CDR2 SYGVNS. This CDR3 has 15 residues. CDR3 residues: CASRTGRTSTDTQYF. The part of the CDR3 DNA that was read is TGTGCCAGCAGGACAGGGCGAACTAGCACAGATACG.

About this clone itself: The CDR3 goes on 3 residues after the read ends, and that part is filled in from the germline J gene. The V gene is TRBV20-1, the J gene TRBJ2-3, with 10 bases lining up with TRBD2. V shed 2 bases and J 2 bases; nucleotides not matched to a gene: 1. The CDR3 runs 14 residues. Looked up from germline, CDR1 is DFQATT and CDR2 is SNEGSKA (reference sequence). This CDR3 reads CSARLAGVTDTQYF. The CDR3 bases that were read are TGCAGTGCTAGACTAGCGGGGGTCACAGATACG.

Concerning this clone itself: The read is 3 residues too short to cover the CDR3 end, so that end is filled in from the germline J gene. The chain recombines TRBV19 with TRBJ2-2; TRBD1 matches at 7 bases. The CDR3 runs to 16 residues. V lost 3 bases and J lost 2; bases outside the gene matches: 6. In germline, CDR1 is LNHDA, CDR2 SQIVND (reference sequence). The CDR3 loop reads CASSIPRDSNTGELFF. CDR3 DNA, as far as it was read: TGTGCCAGTAGTATCCCCCGGGACAGCAACACCGGGGAG.

About this clone itself: The CDR3 is cut off 3 residues early in the read; its end comes from the germline J gene. The chain couples TRBV20-1 to TRBJ2-3; TRBD2 might be the D (5 bases). V dropped 6 bases and J dropped 4 bases, with 11 bases sitting between them. This CDR3 has 12 amino acids. Germline-derived CDR1 and CDR2 are DFQATT and SNEGSKA (reference sequence). CDR3 DNA (partial): TGCAGTGCCCGCCTAGCAGCAGATACG. Its protein product is CSARLAADT. The full CDR3 sequence reads CSARLAADTQYF.